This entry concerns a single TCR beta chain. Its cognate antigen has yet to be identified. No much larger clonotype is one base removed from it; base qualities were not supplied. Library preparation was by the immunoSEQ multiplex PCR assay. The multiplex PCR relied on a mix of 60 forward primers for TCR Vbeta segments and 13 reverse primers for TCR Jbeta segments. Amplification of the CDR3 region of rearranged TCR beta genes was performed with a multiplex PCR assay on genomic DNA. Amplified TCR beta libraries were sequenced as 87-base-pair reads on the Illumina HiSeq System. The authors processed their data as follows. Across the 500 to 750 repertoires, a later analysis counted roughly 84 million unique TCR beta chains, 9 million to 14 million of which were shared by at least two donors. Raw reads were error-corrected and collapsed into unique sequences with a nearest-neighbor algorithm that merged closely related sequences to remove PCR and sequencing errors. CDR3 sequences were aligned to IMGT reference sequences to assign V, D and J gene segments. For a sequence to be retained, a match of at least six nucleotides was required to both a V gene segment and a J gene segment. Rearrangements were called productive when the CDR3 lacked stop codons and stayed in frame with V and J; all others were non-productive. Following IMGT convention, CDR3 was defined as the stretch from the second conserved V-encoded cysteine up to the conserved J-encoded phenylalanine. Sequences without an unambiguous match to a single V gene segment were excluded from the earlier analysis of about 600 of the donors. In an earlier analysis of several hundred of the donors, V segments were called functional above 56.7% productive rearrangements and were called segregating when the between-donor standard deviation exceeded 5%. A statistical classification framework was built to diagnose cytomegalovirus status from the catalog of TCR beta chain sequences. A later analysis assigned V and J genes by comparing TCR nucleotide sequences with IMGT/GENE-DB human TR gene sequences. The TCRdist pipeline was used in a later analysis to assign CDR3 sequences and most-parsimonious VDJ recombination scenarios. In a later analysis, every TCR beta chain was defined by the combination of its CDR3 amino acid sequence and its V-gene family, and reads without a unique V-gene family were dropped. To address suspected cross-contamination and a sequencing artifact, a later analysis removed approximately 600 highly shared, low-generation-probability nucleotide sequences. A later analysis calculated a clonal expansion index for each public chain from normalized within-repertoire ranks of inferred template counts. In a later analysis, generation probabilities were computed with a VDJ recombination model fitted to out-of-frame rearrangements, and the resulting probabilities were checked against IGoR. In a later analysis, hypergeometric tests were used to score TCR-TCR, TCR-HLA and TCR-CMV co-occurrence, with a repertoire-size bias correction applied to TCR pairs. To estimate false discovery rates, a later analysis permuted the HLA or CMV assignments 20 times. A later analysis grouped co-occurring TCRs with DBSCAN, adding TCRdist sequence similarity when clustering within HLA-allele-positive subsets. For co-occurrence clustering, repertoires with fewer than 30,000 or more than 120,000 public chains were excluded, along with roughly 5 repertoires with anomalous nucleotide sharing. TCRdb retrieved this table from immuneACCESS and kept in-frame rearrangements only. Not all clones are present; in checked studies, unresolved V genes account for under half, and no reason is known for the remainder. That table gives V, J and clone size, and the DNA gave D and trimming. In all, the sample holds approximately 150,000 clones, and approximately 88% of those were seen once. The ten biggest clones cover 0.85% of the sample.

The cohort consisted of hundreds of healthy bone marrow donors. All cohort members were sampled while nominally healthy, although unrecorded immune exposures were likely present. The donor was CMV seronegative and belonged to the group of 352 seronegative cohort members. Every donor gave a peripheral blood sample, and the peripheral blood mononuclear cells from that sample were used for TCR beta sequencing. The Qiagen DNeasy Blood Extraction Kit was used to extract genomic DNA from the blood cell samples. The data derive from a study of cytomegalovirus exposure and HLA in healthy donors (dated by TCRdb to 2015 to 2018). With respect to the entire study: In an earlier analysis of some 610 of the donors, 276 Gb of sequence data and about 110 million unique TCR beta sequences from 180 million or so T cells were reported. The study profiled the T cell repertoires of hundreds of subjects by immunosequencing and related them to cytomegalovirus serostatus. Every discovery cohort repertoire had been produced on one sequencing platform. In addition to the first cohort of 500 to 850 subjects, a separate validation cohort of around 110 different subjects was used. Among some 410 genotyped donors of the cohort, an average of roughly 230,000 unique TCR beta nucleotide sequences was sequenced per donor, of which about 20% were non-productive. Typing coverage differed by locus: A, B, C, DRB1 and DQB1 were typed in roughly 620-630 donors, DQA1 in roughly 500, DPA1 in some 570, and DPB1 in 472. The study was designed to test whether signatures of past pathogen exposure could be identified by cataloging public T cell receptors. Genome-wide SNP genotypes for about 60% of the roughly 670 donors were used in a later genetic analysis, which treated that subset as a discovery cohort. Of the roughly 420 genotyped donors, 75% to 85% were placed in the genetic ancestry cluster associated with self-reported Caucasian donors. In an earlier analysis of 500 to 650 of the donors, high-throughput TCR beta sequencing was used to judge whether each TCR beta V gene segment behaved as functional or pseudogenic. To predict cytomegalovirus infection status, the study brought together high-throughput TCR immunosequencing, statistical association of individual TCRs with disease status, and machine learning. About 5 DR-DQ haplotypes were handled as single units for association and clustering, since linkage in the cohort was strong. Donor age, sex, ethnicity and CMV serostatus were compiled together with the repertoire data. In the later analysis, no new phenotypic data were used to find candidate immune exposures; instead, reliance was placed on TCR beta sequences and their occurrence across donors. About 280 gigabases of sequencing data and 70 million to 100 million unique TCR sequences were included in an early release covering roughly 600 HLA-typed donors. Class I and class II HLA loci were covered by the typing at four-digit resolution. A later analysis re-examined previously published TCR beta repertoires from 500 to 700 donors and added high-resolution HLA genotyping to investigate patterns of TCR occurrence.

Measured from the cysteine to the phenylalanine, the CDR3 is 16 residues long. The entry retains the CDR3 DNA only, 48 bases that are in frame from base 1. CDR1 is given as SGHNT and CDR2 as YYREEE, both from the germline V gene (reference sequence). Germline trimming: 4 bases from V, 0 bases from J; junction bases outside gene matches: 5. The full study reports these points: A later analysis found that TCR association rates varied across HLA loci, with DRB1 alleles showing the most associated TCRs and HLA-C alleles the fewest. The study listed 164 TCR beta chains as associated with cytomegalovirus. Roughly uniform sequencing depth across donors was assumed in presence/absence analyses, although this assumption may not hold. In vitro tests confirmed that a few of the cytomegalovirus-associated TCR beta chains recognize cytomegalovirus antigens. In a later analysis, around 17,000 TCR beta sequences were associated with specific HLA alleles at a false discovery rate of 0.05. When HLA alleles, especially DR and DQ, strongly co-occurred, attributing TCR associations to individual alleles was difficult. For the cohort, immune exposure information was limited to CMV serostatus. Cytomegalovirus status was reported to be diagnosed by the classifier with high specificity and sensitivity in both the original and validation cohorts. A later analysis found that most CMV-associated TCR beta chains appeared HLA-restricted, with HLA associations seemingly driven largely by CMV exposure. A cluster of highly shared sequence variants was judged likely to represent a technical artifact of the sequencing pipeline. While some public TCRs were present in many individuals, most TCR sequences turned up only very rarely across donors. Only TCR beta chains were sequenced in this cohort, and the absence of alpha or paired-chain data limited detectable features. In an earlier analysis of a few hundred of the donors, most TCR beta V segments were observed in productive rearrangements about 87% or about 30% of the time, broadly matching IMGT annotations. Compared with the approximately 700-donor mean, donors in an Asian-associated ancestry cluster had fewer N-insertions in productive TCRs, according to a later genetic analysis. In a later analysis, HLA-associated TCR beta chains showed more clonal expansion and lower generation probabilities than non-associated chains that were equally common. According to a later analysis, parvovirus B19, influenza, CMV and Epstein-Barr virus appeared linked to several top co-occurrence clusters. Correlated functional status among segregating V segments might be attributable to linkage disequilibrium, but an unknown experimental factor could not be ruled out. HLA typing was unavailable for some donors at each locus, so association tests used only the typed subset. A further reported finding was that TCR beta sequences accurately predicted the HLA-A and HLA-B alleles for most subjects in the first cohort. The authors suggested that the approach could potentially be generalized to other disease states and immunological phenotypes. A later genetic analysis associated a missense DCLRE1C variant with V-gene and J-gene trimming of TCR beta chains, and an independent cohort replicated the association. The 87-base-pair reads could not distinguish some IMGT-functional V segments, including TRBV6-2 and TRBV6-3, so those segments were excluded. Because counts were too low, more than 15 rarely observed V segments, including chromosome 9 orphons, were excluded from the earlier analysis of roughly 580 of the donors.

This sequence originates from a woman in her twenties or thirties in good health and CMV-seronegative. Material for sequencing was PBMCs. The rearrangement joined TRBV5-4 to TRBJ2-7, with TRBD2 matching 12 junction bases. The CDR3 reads CASSKPSGGVSYEQYF. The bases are TGTGCCAGCAGCAAGCCTAGCGGGGGGGTCTCCTACGAGCAGTACTTC.